This TCR beta chain was captured by sequencing in a study of tumor-infiltrating lymphocytes in oesophageal squamous cell carcinoma. One entry per CDR3 protein, called by TCRdb with MiXCR from the PCR reads. The table has about 11,000 distinct CDR3 sequences, about 47% seen once. This CDR3 contains 13 residues. V lost 6 bases, J lost 1 base, and 4 bases lay in between. Germline V gene data show CDR1 as SGHTA and CDR2 as FQGTGA. This receptor was taken from a female donor with esophageal squamous cell carcinoma. The sequenced material came from esophageal tumor tissue. V usage is TRBV7-3 and J usage is TRBJ2-6, with D uncertain. The CDR3 loop is CASRRSGANVLTF. The DNA of the CDR3 is TGTGCCAGCAGGCGGTCTGGGGCCAACGTCCTGACTTTC.